These 5 T cell receptor beta chains originate from one sample sequenced in a study of cytotoxic CD8 clonotypes in ibrutinib-treated CLL. Sequencing was performed with immunoSEQ multiplex PCR; in TCRdb, only in-frame clones are kept and a portion is missing. Here the sample spans about 150,000 clones, 76% being singletons. The input for sequencing was PBMCs, taken after 24 months of ibrutinib treatment. These receptors all stem from a human donor with chronic lymphocytic leukemia.

V and J are TRBV18 and TRBJ2-7; the D gene is possibly TRBD2 (5 bases). There are 15 residues in the CDR3. The V end lost 3 bases, the J end lost 4 bases, and 16 bases lay between the germline ends. The germline V gene encodes CDR1 KGHSH and CDR2 LQKENI. In nucleotides, the CDR3 is TGTGCCAGCTCACCCGGGGTGGGAGAGGTTTACGAGCAGTACTTC. Residues: CASSPGVGEVYEQYF.

The chain has TRBV2 and TRBJ1-4; D is perhaps TRBD1 (6 bases). V was clipped by 8 bases and J by 7 bases, with 17 bases between them. CDR3 size: 14 residues. Germline CDR1 is SNHLY and CDR2 is FYNNEI. The CDR3 bases are TGTGCCAGCGTGTCGGAGTGGGGGGCTGAAAAACTGTTTTTT. Residues: CASVSEWGAEKLFF.

This chain connects TRBV7-2 to TRBJ2-1; D not certain. The CDR3 runs to 13 residues. The V gene lost 7 bases and the J gene lost 2 bases, with 9 bases spanning the gap. The V gene's germline CDR1 is SGHTA and CDR2 FQGNSA. CDR3 in amino acids: CASTPSPYNEQFF. In DNA, the CDR3 is TGTGCCAGCACCCCCTCCCCCTACAATGAGCAGTTCTTC.

V gene TRBV7-9 combines with J gene TRBJ2-5; D might be TRBD1 or TRBD2, each matching 5 bases. Germline assignment: CDR1 SEHNR and CDR2 FQNEAQ (reference sequence). Trimming shortened V by 5 bases and J by 3 bases, and 19 bases separated the two germline ends. This CDR3 region has 16 residues. CDR3 region: CASSIRGEERKETQYF. The CDR3 nucleotides read TGTGCCAGCAGCATCCGGGGCGAGGAGCGGAAAGAGACCCAGTACTTC.

The chain joins TRBV14 to TRBJ1-2, with a weak D call TRBD1 (6 bases). With 5 bases removed from V and 6 bases from J, the gap between germline ends came to 13 bases. The length of the CDR3 is 13 residues. Germline V gives CDR1 SGHDN, CDR2 FVKESK. CDR3 nucleotide sequence: TGTGCCAGCAGCATAACAGGGACCCATGGCTACACCTTC. This translates into CASSITGTHGYTF. The full variable domain, rest sourced from reference TRBV14 and TRBJ1-2, is EAGVTQFPSHSVIEKGQTVTLRCDPISGHDNLYWYRRVMGKEIKFLLHFVKESKQDESGMPNNRFLAERTGGTYSTLKVQPAELEDSGVYFCASSITGTHGYTFGSGTRLTVV.